A selection of T cell receptor beta chains follows, all from one sample in a study of blood T cell repertoires in COVID-19. This table comes from immunoSEQ multiplex PCR, and its TCRdb copy is limited to in-frame clones, with some not included. The table lists roughly 200,000 clones, 70% to 85% of them singletons. Sequenced sample: peripheral blood. These receptor sequences come from an elderly woman with COVID-19, enrolled during active disease. The CDR3 runs from the conserved cysteine through the conserved F or W. Fields, in order: D gene, V gene, J gene, clone size, CDR3 DNA, CDR3 protein. D genes are given only for firm matches. The listing skips clone size in some rows; elsewhere it reads once, few, many or a size class.

d_call: .; v_call: TRBV6-2/TRBV6-3; j_call: TRBJ2-7; clone_size: .; cdr3_nt: TGTGCCAGCAGCAAAACTCCTTCCTACGAGCAGTACTTC; cdr3_aa: CASSKTPSYEQYF
d_call: .; v_call: TRBV27; j_call: TRBJ2-3; clone_size: .; cdr3_nt: TGTGCCAGCAGTTCTAGGAACACAGATACGCAGTATTTT; cdr3_aa: CASSSRNTDTQYF
d_call: .; v_call: TRBV7-6; j_call: TRBJ1-3; clone_size: .; cdr3_nt: TGTGCCAGCAGCTTCCAGAAGCCGAGCCGACACGGTGGAAACACCATATATTTT; cdr3_aa: CASSFQKPSRHGGNTIYF
d_call: TRBD2; v_call: TRBV6-5; j_call: TRBJ2-2; clone_size: .; cdr3_nt: TGTGCCAGCACCTACGGGGGGATCAACACCGGGGAGCTGTTTTTT; cdr3_aa: CASTYGGINTGELFF
d_call: TRBD1; v_call: TRBV2; j_call: TRBJ1-2; clone_size: many; cdr3_nt: TGTGCCAGCAATCCCGACAGGGGGCGTCACTATGGCTACACCTTC; cdr3_aa: CASNPDRGRHYGYTF
d_call: .; v_call: TRBV11-1; j_call: TRBJ2-1; clone_size: .; cdr3_nt: TGTGCCAGCAGCACGGACAGTCTCTCCTACAATGAGCAGTTCTTC; cdr3_aa: CASSTDSLSYNEQFF
d_call: .; v_call: TRBV9; j_call: TRBJ1-1; clone_size: .; cdr3_nt: TGTGCCAGCAGCGTAGGGCCAATGAGGGTTACTGAAGCTTTCTTT; cdr3_aa: CASSVGPMRVTEAFF
d_call: TRBD1; v_call: TRBV18; j_call: TRBJ2-1; clone_size: .; cdr3_nt: TGTGCCAGCTCGACAGGGGCGGCAAATGAGCAGTTCTTC; cdr3_aa: CASSTGAANEQFF
d_call: .; v_call: TRBV14; j_call: TRBJ1-6; clone_size: .; cdr3_nt: TGTGCCAGCAGCCAAGGAGTGAGGGTTTCACCCCTCCACTTT; cdr3_aa: CASSQGVRVSPLHF
d_call: .; v_call: TRBV5-6; j_call: TRBJ1-2; clone_size: .; cdr3_nt: TGTGCCAGCAGCTTGGGCGGGAGGGACTATGGCTACACCTTC; cdr3_aa: CASSLGGRDYGYTF
d_call: .; v_call: TRBV7-7; j_call: TRBJ1-1; clone_size: .; cdr3_nt: TGTGCTAGCAGTTCGGACAGCTCCACTGAAGCTTTCTTT; cdr3_aa: CASSSDSSTEAFF
d_call: .; v_call: TRBV5-1; j_call: TRBJ1-4; clone_size: .; cdr3_nt: TGCGCCAGCAGCGTCGATCAAGGAGGTGGGGAAAAACTGTTTTTT; cdr3_aa: CASSVDQGGGEKLFF
d_call: .; v_call: TRBV5-6; j_call: TRBJ1-1; clone_size: .; cdr3_nt: TGTGCCAGCAGCTCCGAGACAGGTTGGAACACTGAAGCTTTCTTT; cdr3_aa: CASSSETGWNTEAFF
d_call: .; v_call: TRBV4-2; j_call: TRBJ2-1; clone_size: .; cdr3_nt: TGTGCCAGCAGCCAAGGCCTTAGTAGCTCCTACAATGAGCAGTTCTTC; cdr3_aa: CASSQGLSSSYNEQFF
d_call: .; v_call: TRBV15; j_call: TRBJ1-5; clone_size: .; cdr3_nt: TGTGCCACCAGCAGAGATTCAGGATTCAATCAGCCCCAGCATTTT; cdr3_aa: CATSRDSGFNQPQHF
d_call: .; v_call: TRBV21-1; j_call: TRBJ1-2; clone_size: .; cdr3_nt: TGTGCCAGCAGCAAGTCTAGGCCTCATAGCTATGGCTACACCTTC; cdr3_aa: CASSKSRPHSYGYTF
d_call: TRBD1; v_call: TRBV4-1; j_call: TRBJ1-2; clone_size: .; cdr3_nt: TGCGCCAGCAGCCAAACCCGGGACAGGGAAAACTATGGCTACACCTTC; cdr3_aa: CASSQTRDRENYGYTF
d_call: .; v_call: TRBV19; j_call: TRBJ1-2; clone_size: few; cdr3_nt: TGTGCCAGTAGTATATCGACAACAGGACGCTACACCTTC; cdr3_aa: CASSISTTGRYTF
d_call: .; v_call: TRBV5-1; j_call: TRBJ2-1; clone_size: .; cdr3_nt: TGCGCCAGCAGCTTGGGGACAAGGGTTAACAATGAGCAGTTCTTC; cdr3_aa: CASSLGTRVNNEQFF
d_call: .; v_call: TRBV11-2; j_call: TRBJ1-2; clone_size: .; cdr3_nt: TGTGCCAGCAGCACACCCACTCCGGGGGTCGGCTATGGCTACACCTTC; cdr3_aa: CASSTPTPGVGYGYTF
d_call: .; v_call: TRBV9; j_call: TRBJ1-6; clone_size: once; cdr3_nt: TGTGCCAGCAGCGTAGACGGGAGGAATAATTCACCCCTCCACTTT; cdr3_aa: CASSVDGRNNSPLHF
d_call: TRBD1; v_call: TRBV10-3; j_call: TRBJ1-3; clone_size: once; cdr3_nt: TGTGCCGCGAGACAGGGGGCGGACACCATATATTTT; cdr3_aa: CAARQGADTIYF
d_call: .; v_call: TRBV19; j_call: TRBJ2-5; clone_size: .; cdr3_nt: TGTGCCAGTAGCCCTAAGGGACTTTACCAAGAGACCCAGTACTTC; cdr3_aa: CASSPKGLYQETQYF
d_call: TRBD1; v_call: TRBV10-1; j_call: TRBJ2-1; clone_size: .; cdr3_nt: TGCGCCAGCAGTGAGCCTCCCGGGACAGGGAGCAATGAGCAGTTCTTC; cdr3_aa: CASSEPPGTGSNEQFF
d_call: .; v_call: TRBV5-1; j_call: TRBJ1-2; clone_size: .; cdr3_nt: TGCGCCAGCCGTGAGTTTTTCGGTGGCTACACCTTC; cdr3_aa: CASREFFGGYTF
d_call: .; v_call: TRBV28; j_call: TRBJ2-3; clone_size: .; cdr3_nt: TGTGCCAGCAGTGTCCCTGGTACTAGCACAGATACGCAGTATTTT; cdr3_aa: CASSVPGTSTDTQYF
d_call: .; v_call: TRBV28; j_call: TRBJ1-2; clone_size: .; cdr3_nt: TGTGCCAGCAGTTTCCAGGGGCCGTTCGGGGGCTACACCTTC; cdr3_aa: CASSFQGPFGGYTF
d_call: .; v_call: TRBV28; j_call: TRBJ1-2; clone_size: .; cdr3_nt: TGTGCCAGCCAATTACCAGGAGGCTATGGCTACACCTTC; cdr3_aa: CASQLPGGYGYTF